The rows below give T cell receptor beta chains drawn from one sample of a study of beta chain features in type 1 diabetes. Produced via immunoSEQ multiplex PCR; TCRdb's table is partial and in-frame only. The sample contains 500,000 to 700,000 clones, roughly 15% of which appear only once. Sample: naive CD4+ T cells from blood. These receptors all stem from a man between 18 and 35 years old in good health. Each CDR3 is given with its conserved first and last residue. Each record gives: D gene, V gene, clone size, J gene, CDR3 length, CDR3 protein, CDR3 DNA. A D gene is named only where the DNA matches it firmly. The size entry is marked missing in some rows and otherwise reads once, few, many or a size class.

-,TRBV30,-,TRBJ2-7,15,CAWSGKGSLTYEQYF,TGTGCCTGGAGCGGAAAGGGCTCCCTTACCTACGAGCAGTACTTC
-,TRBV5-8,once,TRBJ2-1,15,CASSLERGPINEQFF,TGTGCCAGCAGCTTGGAGAGGGGACCGATTAATGAGCAGTTCTTC
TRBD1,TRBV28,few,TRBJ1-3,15,CASSLSQGAGNTIYF,TGTGCCAGCAGTTTGTCACAGGGGGCCGGAAACACCATATATTTT
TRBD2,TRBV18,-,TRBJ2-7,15,CASSPNGSGGKVQYF,TGTGCCAGCTCACCTAATGGTAGCGGGGGGAAAGTGCAGTACTTC
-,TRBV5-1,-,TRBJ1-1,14,CASRTRVDNTEAFF,TGCGCCAGCAGAACCAGGGTTGATAACACTGAAGCTTTCTTT
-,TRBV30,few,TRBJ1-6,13,CAWQAKGNSPLHF,TGTGCCTGGCAGGCGAAGGGAAATTCACCCCTCCACTTT
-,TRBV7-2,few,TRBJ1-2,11,CASRRSGGYTF,TGTGCCAGCAGACGAAGTGGCGGCTACACCTTC
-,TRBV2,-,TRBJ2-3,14,CASGLEPAADTQYF,TGTGCCAGCGGACTGGAGCCAGCAGCAGATACGCAGTATTTT
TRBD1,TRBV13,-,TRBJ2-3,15,CASSLGGFMVDTQYF,TGTGCCAGCAGCCTAGGGGGCTTTATGGTAGATACGCAGTATTTT
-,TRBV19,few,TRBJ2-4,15,CASTSTGRAKNIQYF,TGTGCCAGTACCTCGACAGGGAGGGCCAAAAACATTCAGTACTTC
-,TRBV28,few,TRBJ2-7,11,CASSSPREQYF,TGTGCCAGCAGTTCTCCGCGCGAGCAGTACTTC
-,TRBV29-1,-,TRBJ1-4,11,CSVGRSEKLFF,TGCAGCGTCGGACGGTCGGAAAAACTGTTTTTT
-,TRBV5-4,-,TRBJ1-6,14,CASSLYQRDSPLHF,TGTGCCAGCAGCTTGTATCAGAGGGATTCACCCCTCCACTTT
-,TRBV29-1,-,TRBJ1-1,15,CSVLKDSSMNTEAFF,TGCAGCGTTCTAAAGGACAGCTCAATGAACACTGAAGCTTTCTTT
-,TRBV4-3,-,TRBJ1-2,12,CASSQDGYGYTF,TGCGCCAGCAGCCAAGATGGGTATGGCTACACCTTC
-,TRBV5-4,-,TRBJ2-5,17,CASSLGPPRADKETQYF,TGTGCCAGCAGCTTAGGACCCCCGAGGGCGGATAAAGAGACCCAGTACTTC
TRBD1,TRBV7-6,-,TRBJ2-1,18,CASSSYPSWDRDLNEQFF,TGTGCCAGCAGCTCTTACCCGTCTTGGGACAGGGATTTGAATGAGCAGTTCTTC
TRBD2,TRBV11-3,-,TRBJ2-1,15,CASSLEAVTGGEQFF,TGTGCCAGCAGCTTAGAGGCGGTAACGGGAGGGGAGCAGTTCTTC
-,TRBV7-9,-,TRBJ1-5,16,CASSSEGRVSHQPQHF,TGTGCCAGCAGCTCAGAGGGCAGGGTATCTCATCAGCCCCAGCATTTT
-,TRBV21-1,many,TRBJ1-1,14,CASSKGVESTEAFF,TGTGCCAGCAGCAAAGGTGTGGAGAGCACTGAAGCTTTCTTT
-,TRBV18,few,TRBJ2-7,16,CASSPPGGGSSYEQYF,TGTGCCAGCTCACCACCCGGGGGCGGGAGCTCCTACGAGCAGTACTTC
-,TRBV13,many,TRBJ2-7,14,CASSLLRGRHEQYF,TGTGCCAGCAGCTTACTTCGGGGTAGGCACGAGCAGTACTTC
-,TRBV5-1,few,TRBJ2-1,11,CASSLREEQFF,TGCGCCAGCAGCTTGAGGGAGGAGCAGTTCTTC
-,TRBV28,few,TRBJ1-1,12,CASNLIRGEAFF,TGTGCCAGCAATTTGATTCGGGGGGAAGCTTTCTTT
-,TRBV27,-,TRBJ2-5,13,CASSYRVAETQYF,TGTGCCAGCAGTTACAGGGTAGCAGAGACCCAGTACTTC
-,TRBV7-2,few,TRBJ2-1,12,CASSLSPVRQFF,TGTGCCAGCAGCTTAAGTCCGGTCCGGCAGTTCTTC
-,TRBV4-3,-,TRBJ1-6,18,CASSQRDGGTRWDSPLHF,TGCGCCAGCAGCCAGAGGGATGGGGGGACCAGATGGGATTCACCCCTCCACTTT
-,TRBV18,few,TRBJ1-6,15,CASSPGGNVGSPLHF,TGTGCCAGTTCCCCGGGGGGGAATGTAGGTTCACCCCTCCACTTT
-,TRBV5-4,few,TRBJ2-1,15,CASSSRGRGYNEQFF,TGTGCCAGCAGCTCCAGGGGACGGGGTTACAATGAGCAGTTCTTC
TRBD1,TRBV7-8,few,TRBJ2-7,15,CASTSSRGRPPEQYF,TGTGCCAGCACCAGCTCCAGGGGGCGTCCCCCCGAGCAGTACTTC